This T cell receptor (beta chain) was sequenced in a study of regulatory T cells in long-lasting Graves disease. Study details: Treatment with antithyroid drugs for over 5 years, together with positive TSH receptor antibodies, meant persistent Graves' disease.

V gave up 6 bases and J gave up 6 bases; unmatched junction bases: 7. The CDR3 covers 13 residues. The V gene's germline CDR1 is MNHEY and CDR2 SMNVEV (reference sequence). General study points: Persistent cases favored TRBV28, TRBJ1-2 and TRBJ2-5. The study found persistent patients shared more public clonotypes (roughly 2,600) than new patients (966).

Time point noted: persistent/refractory GD, antithyroid drugs over 5 years with positive TRAb. From RNA extracted from PBMCs, the TCR library was made. This clonotype came up many times. Its target is unknown. For TCR beta, libraries came from iRepertoire HTBI primers and Arm-PCR of CDR3 regions. Under the authors' procedure: The samples included 62 TRBV and some 14 TRBJ segments. TCRdb fed the multiplex PCR reads into MiXCR, producing one record per CDR3 protein. These V and J calls rely on TCRdb rather than the paper's analysis. This sample carries hundreds of thousands of distinct CDR3 sequences, approximately 22% of them seen once, and the ten largest clones take around an eighth.

The V and J genes are TRBV27 and TRBJ1-1; 7 bases are a match to TRBD1. Specimen: peripheral blood mononuclear cells (PBMCs), collected when the disease was refractory, from a patient treated with antithyroid drugs. The source of this sequence is a female donor with Graves disease. CDR3 DNA sequence: TGTGCCAGCAGCCTAAACAGGGGCCCTGAAGCTTTCTTT. Translation gives CASSLNRGPEAFF.